These 6 T cell receptor beta chains were sequenced from one sample in a study of HIV-infected children after antiretroviral therapy interruption. Documented treatment: PENTA 11 planned treatment interruption arm or continuous ART arm. The TCR library was built from RNA with a 3' RACE protocol and unique molecular identifiers. TCRdb recomputed calls from the 3' RACE reads with MiXCR, one row per CDR3 protein. The sample includes 40,000 to 50,000 distinct CDR3 sequences, more than 3.5% of them seen just once. This specimen consisted of CD45RA+ CD4+ T cells from PBMCs, pooled from several time points, obtained from a donor given antiretroviral therapy, either interrupted or continuous. The subset here: naive CD4+ CD45RA+ CD45RO- T cells. These receptors all come from a pool of human donors with HIV.

For the CDR3, the DNA is TGTGCCAGCAGCTTCACCGGGACAGGTGAAGCTTTCTTT. Its translation: CASSFTGTGEAFF. The V and J genes are TRBV3-1 and TRBJ1-1; 8 bases fit TRBD1. With V trimmed by 5 bases and J by 7 bases, 6 bases remained unmatched. Germline CDR1 and CDR2: LGHDT and YNNKEL (reference sequence). The CDR3 spans 13 residues.

This clonotype was seen repeatedly, ten times or more. The chain couples TRBV6-1 to TRBJ1-5; weak D call: TRBD1 (5 bases). The CDR3 totals 15 residues. The germline gives CDR1 MNHNS, CDR2 SASEGT. The V end was cut by 7 bases, the J end by 7 bases, with 20 bases between. The CDR3 spells CASTPELGWGQPQHF. For the CDR3, the DNA is TGTGCCAGCACTCCAGAGTTGGGTTGGGGGCAGCCCCAGCATTTT.

Ten or more counts support this clonotype. The J gene is TRBJ2-3, the V gene TRBV12-3 or TRBV12-4; 8 bases map to TRBD2. V lost 6 bases and J lost 4; bases outside the gene matches: 9. CDR3 length: 15 amino acids. The DNA for the CDR3 is TGTGCCAGCAGGCAACGGGGGGGCCTCGCAGATACGCAGTATTTT. It yields the protein CASRQRGGLADTQYF.

This chain uses TRBV20-1 with TRBJ2-3; 7 bases are shared with TRBD2. This CDR3 has 14 residues. Trimming removed 3 bases from V and 1 base from J; junction bases left unmatched: 4. Germline values: CDR1 DFQATT, CDR2 SNEGSKA (reference sequence). The CDR3 DNA is TGCAGTGCTAGGGACGGACTAGGCACAGATACGCAGTATTTT. Translating it yields CSARDGLGTDTQYF.

This clonotype has just a few counts. CDR3 sequence reads: CASSLSGAQNEQYF. As DNA, the CDR3 is TGTGCCAGCAGCTTATCGGGGGCGCAGAACGAGCAGTACTTC. The V call is TRBV7-8, the J call TRBJ2-7; D is perhaps TRBD1 or TRBD2 (6 bases each). Trimming took 2 bases from V and 5 from J, leaving 13 bases between them. This CDR3 is 14 amino acids long. Per the germline V gene, CDR1 is SGHVS and CDR2 is FQNEAQ.

This clonotype was seen at least ten times. The chain joins TRBV20-1 to TRBJ2-1; D remains ambiguous. Per germline, CDR1 DFQATT and CDR2 SNEGSKA (reference sequence). This CDR3 region has 14 residues. Trimming took 1 base from V and 4 from J, leaving 11 bases between them. This CDR3 reads CSARVTPRYNEQFF. The CDR3 DNA is TGCAGTGCTAGAGTTACGCCCCGATACAATGAGCAGTTCTTC.